Here is one T cell receptor (beta chain) with its context. What it binds is unknown. The CDR3 runs to 16 residues. With 3 bases clipped from V and 4 bases from J, the junction kept 10 bases outside the gene matches. Germline assignment: CDR1 SQVTM and CDR2 ANQGSEA. The data were taken from a study of early T cells in non-severe SARS-CoV-2 infection. About the study: Sequencing input comprised bulk RNA from unsorted whole blood; chain pairing was not available. The study's findings and limits: Lookups in VDJdb leaned toward anti-spike CD8 responses and missed private and CD4 specificities.

As part of library construction, unique molecular identifiers were attached to individual cDNA molecules. TCRdb reprocessed the 5' RACE reads via MiXCR and lists one record per CDR3 protein. The repertoire consists of almost 85,000 distinct CDR3 sequences, with 9.5% to 13% occurring once and the leading ten covering about 2.6%. Sequences were obtained from whole blood. The V and J genes are TRBV29-1 and TRBJ2-2; 8 bases match TRBD2. This sequence originates from an adult who was a healthcare worker with PCR-confirmed SARS-CoV-2 infection or an uninfected control (not recorded which). CDR3 protein: CSVEGFAGGLTGELFF. The CDR3 bases are TGCAGCGTTGAGGGCTTCGCGGGAGGTCTCACCGGGGAGCTGTTTTTT.